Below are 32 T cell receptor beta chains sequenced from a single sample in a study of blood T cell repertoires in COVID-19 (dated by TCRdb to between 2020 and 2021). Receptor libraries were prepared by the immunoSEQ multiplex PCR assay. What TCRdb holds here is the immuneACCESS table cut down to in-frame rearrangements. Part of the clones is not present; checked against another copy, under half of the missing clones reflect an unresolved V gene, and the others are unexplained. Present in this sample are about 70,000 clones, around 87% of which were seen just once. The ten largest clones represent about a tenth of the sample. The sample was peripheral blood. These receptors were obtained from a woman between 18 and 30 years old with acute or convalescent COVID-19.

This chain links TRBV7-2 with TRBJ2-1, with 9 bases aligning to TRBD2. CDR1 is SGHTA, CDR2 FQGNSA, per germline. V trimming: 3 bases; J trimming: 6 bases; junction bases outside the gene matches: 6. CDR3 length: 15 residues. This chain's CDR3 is CASSFSGRFGNEQFF. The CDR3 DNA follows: TGTGCCAGCAGCTTCAGCGGGAGGTTCGGCAATGAGCAGTTCTTC.

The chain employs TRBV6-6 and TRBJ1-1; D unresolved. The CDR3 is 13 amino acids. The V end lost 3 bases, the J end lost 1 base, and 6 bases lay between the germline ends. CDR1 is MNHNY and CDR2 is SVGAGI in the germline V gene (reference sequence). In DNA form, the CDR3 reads TGTGCCAGCAGTTATGAGCAGAACACTGAAGCTTTCTTT. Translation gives CASSYEQNTEAFF.

The CDR3 bases are TGTGCCACCAGCAGGACCGGGACTTCCTACGAGCAGTACTTC. Protein: CATSRTGTSYEQYF. The chain uses TRBV15 and TRBJ2-7; perhaps TRBD2 as D (6 bases). Trimming removed 3 bases at V and 1 base at J, with 10 bases between. This CDR3 has 14 residues. Germline CDR1 reads LNHNV; CDR2 reads YYDKDF (reference sequence).

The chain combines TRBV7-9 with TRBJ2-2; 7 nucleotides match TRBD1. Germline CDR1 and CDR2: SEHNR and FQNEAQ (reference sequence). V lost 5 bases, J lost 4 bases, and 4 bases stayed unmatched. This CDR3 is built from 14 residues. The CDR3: CASSRTGTTGELFF. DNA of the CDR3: TGTGCCAGCAGCCGGACAGGAACCACCGGGGAGCTGTTTTTT. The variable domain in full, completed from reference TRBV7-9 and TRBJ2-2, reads DTGVSQNPRHKITKRGQNVTFRCDPISEHNRLYWYRQTLGQGPEFLTYFQNEAQLEKSRLLSDRFSAERPKGSFSTLEIQRTEQGDSAMYLCASSRTGTTGELFFGEGSRLTVL.

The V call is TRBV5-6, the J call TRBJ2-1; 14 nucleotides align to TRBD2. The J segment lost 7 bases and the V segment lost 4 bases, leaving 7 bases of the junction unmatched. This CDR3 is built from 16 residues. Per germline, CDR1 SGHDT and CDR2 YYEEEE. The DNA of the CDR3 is TGTGCCAGCAGCCAGGGACTAGCGGGAGTAAGTAATGAGCAGTTCTTC. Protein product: CASSQGLAGVSNEQFF.

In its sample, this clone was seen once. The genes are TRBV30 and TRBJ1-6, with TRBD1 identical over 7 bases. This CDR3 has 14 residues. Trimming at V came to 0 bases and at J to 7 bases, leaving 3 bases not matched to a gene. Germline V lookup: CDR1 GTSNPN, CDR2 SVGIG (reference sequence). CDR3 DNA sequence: TGTGCCTGGAGTGTTGGGACAGTGAATTCACCCCTCCACTTT. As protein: CAWSVGTVNSPLHF.

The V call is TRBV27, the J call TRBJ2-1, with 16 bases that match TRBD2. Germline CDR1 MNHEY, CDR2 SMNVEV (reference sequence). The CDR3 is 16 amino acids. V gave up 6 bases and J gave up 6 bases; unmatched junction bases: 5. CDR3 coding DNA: TGTGCCAGCAGCCAGGGACTAGCGGGAGGGTTCAATGAGCAGTTCTTC. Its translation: CASSQGLAGGFNEQFF.

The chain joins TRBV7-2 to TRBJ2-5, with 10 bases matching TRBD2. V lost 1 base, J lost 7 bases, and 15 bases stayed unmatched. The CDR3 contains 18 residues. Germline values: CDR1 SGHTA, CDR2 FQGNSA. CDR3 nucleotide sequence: TGTGCCAGCAGCTTAGTAACACTCATCGGGACTAGCGAGGGGACCCAGTACTTC. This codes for CASSLVTLIGTSEGTQYF.

CDR3 nucleotides: TGTGCCAGCAGCCCGCGTTCCAGGCACGGGGAGCTGTTTTTT. It yields the protein CASSPRSRHGELFF. The chain links TRBV3-1 (or the pseudogene TRBV3-2) to TRBJ2-2; D uncertain. V lost 4 bases and J lost 7, with 13 bases in between. This CDR3 spans 14 amino acids. Germline assignment: CDR1 LGHDT and CDR2 YNNKEL (reference sequence).

CDR3 loop: CASSYNAENTEAFF. The CDR3 DNA sequence: TGTGCCAGCAGTTACAACGCGGAGAACACTGAAGCTTTCTTT. The gene calls are TRBV6-2 or TRBV6-3 and TRBJ1-1; D is undetermined. V was trimmed by 2 bases and J by 1 base, leaving 8 bases between them. The CDR3 sequence is 14 residues long. Germline CDR1 is MNHEY and CDR2 is SVGEGT.

The CDR3 sequence: CASSLGGGYTEAFF. The CDR3 region has the DNA TGTGCCAGCAGCTTGGGGGGGGGCTACACTGAAGCTTTCTTT. The V and J genes are TRBV5-8 and TRBJ1-1; tentative D call: TRBD1 (6 bases). CDR1 is SGHTS and CDR2 is YDEGEE in the germline V gene. The length of the CDR3 is 14 residues. The V gene lost 0 bases and the J gene lost 3 bases, with 9 bases spanning the gap. Full variable domain (rest looked up from reference TRBV5-8 and TRBJ1-1): EAGVTQSPTHLIKTRGQQATLRCSPISGHTSVYWYQQALGLGLQFLLWYDEGEERNRGNFPPRFSGRQFPNYSSELNVNALELEDSALYLCASSLGGGYTEAFFGQGTRLTVV.

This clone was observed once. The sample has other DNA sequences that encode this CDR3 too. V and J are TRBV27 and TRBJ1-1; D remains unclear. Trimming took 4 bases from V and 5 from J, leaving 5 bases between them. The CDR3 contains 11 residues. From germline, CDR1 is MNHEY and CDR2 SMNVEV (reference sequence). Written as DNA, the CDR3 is TGTGCCAGCAGTTCGGGGACTGAAGCTTTCTTT. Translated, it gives CASSSGTEAFF.

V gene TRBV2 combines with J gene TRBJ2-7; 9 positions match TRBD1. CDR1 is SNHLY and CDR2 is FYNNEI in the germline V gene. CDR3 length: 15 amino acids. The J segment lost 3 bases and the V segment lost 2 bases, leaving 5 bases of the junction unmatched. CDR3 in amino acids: CASSERDREGYEQYF. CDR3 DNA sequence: TGTGCCAGCAGTGAACGGGACAGGGAGGGCTACGAGCAGTACTTC.

The CDR3 is CASSRSATGANTEAFF. CDR3 sequence (DNA): TGTGCCAGCAGCCGAAGCGCGACAGGAGCGAACACTGAAGCTTTCTTT. The V call is TRBV4-2, the J call TRBJ1-1; tentative D call: TRBD1 (6 bases). The CDR3 is made up of 16 amino acids. Germline V gene data show CDR1 as LGHNA and CDR2 as YNFKEQ. Trimming removed 4 bases from V and 1 base from J, with 16 bases in between.

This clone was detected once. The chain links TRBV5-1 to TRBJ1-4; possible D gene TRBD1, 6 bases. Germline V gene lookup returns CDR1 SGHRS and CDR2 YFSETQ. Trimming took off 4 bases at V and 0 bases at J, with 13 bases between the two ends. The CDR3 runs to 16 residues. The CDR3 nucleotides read TGCGCCAGCAGCAATACAGGGATTTCAACTAATGAAAAACTGTTTTTT. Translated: CASSNTGISTNEKLFF.

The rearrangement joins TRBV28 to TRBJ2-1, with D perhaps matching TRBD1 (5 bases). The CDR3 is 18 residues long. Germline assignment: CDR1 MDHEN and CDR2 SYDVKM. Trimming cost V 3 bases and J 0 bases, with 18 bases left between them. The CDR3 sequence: CASSFLSFGQYSYNEQFF. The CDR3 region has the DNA TGTGCCAGCAGTTTTTTGAGTTTTGGACAATACTCCTACAATGAGCAGTTCTTC.

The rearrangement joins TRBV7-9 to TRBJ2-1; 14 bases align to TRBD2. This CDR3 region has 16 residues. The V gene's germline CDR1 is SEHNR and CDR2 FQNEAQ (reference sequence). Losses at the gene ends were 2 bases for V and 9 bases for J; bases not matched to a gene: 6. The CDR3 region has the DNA TGTGCCAGCAGCTTACCGGGACTAGCGGGAGTCGGTGAGCAGTTCTTC. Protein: CASSLPGLAGVGEQFF.

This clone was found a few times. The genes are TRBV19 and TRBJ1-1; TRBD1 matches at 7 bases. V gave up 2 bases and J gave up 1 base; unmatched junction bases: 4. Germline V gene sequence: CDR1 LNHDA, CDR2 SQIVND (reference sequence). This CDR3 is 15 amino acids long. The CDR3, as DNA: TGTGCCAGTAGTATAACAGGGGCGTGGAACACTGAAGCTTTCTTT. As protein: CASSITGAWNTEAFF.

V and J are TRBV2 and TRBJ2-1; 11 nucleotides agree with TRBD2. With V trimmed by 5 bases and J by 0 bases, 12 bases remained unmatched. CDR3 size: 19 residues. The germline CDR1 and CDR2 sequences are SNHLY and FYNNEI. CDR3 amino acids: CASSFRQLAGDYSYNEQFF. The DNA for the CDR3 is TGTGCCAGCAGTTTCCGTCAACTAGCGGGAGATTACTCCTACAATGAGCAGTTCTTC. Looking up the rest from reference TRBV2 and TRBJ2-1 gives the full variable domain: EPEVTQTPSHQVTQMGQEVILRCVPISNHLYFYWYRQILGQKVEFLVSFYNNEISEKSEIFDDQFSVERPDGSNFTLKIRSTKLEDSAMYFCASSFRQLAGDYSYNEQFFGPGTRLTVL.

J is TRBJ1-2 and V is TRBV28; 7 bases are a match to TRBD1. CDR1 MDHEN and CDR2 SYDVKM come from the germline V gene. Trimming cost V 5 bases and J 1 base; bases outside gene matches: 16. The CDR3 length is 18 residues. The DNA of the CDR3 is TGTGCCAGCAGTGCGCTTCCGCGACAGGGCCTTCATAACTATGGCTACACCTTC. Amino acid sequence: CASSALPRQGLHNYGYTF.

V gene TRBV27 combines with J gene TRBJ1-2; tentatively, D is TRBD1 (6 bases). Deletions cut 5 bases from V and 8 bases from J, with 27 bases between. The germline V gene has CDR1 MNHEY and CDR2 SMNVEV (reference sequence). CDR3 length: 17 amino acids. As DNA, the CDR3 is TGTGCCAGCAGTCCCAACATACAGGGAATGAGGTCGGGAGGCTACACCTTC. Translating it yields CASSPNIQGMRSGGYTF.

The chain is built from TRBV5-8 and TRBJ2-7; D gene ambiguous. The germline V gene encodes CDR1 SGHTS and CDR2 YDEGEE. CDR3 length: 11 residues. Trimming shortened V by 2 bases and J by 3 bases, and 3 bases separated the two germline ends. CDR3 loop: CASSFRYEQYF. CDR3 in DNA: TGTGCCAGCAGCTTTCGCTACGAGCAGTACTTC. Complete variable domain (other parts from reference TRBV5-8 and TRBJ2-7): EAGVTQSPTHLIKTRGQQATLRCSPISGHTSVYWYQQALGLGLQFLLWYDEGEERNRGNFPPRFSGRQFPNYSSELNVNALELEDSALYLCASSFRYEQYFGPGTRLTVT.

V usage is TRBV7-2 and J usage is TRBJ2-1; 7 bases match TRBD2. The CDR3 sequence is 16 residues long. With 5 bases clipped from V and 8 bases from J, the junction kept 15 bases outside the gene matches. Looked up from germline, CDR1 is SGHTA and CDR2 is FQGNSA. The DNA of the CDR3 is TGTGCCAGCAGCCCAGGCGCAGCGGGATCGATACATGAGCAGTTCTTC. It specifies CASSPGAAGSIHEQFF.

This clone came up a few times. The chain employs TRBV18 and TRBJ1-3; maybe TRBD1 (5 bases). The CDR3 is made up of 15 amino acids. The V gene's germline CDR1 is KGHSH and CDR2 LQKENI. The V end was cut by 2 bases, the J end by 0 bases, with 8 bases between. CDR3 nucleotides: TGTGCCAGCTCACCAGGGGACTACTCTGGAAACACCATATATTTT. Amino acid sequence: CASSPGDYSGNTIYF.

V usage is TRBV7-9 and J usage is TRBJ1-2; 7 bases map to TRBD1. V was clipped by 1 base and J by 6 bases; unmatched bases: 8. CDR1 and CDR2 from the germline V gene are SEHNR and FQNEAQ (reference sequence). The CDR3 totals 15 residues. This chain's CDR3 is CASSLVFGTADGYTF. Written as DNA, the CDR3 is TGTGCCAGCAGCTTAGTCTTTGGGACAGCCGATGGCTACACCTTC. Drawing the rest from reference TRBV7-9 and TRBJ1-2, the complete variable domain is DTGVSQNPRHKITKRGQNVTFRCDPISEHNRLYWYRQTLGQGPEFLTYFQNEAQLEKSRLLSDRFSAERPKGSFSTLEIQRTEQGDSAMYLCASSLVFGTADGYTFGSGTRLTVV.

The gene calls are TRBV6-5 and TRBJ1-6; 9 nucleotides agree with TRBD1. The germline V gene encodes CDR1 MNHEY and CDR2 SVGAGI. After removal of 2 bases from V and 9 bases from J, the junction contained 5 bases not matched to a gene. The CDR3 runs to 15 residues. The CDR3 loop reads CASSYTQGASSPLHF. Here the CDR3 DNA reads TGTGCCAGCAGTTACACACAGGGGGCTTCTTCACCCCTCCACTTT.

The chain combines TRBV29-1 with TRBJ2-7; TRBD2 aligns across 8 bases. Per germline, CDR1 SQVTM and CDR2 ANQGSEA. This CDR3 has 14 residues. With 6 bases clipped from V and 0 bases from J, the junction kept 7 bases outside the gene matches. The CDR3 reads CSVSPGLDSYEQYF. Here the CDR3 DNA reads TGCAGCGTAAGCCCGGGACTAGACTCCTACGAGCAGTACTTC.

CDR3 protein: CASSPRGLDTQYF. In nucleotides, the CDR3 is TGCGCCAGCAGCCCTAGGGGGCTAGATACGCAGTATTTT. This chain joins TRBV4-1 and TRBJ2-3, with TRBD1 identical over 7 bases. Germline assignment: CDR1 MGHRA and CDR2 YSYEKL. The CDR3 is made up of 13 amino acids. V trimming: 4 bases; J trimming: 5 bases; junction bases outside the gene matches: 3.

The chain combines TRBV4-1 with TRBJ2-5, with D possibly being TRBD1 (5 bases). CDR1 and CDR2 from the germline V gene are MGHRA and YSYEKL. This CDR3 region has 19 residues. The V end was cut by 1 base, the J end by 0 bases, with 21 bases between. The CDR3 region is CASSQGVGRVRSYQETQYF. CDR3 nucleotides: TGCGCCAGCAGCCAAGGCGTGGGCAGGGTTCGATCGTACCAAGAGACCCAGTACTTC.

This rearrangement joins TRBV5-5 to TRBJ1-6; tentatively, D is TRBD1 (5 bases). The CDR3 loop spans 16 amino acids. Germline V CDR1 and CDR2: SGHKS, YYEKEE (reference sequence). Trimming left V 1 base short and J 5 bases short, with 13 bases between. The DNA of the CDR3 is TGTGCCAGCAGCTTGACCACTGGGGGGAATAATTCACCCCTCCACTTT. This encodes CASSLTTGGNNSPLHF.

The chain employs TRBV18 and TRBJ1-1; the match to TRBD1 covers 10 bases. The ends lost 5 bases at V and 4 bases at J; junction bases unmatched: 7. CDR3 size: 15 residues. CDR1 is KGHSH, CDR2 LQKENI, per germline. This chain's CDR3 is CASSDGQGVVTEAFF. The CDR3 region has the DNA TGTGCCAGCTCAGACGGACAGGGGGTAGTCACTGAAGCTTTCTTT.

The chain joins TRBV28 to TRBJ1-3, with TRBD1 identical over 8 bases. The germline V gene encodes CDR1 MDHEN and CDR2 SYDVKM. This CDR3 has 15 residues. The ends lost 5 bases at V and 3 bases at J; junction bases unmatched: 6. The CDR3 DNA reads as TGTGCCAGCAGTGGGCAGGGGGCTGGTGGAAACACCATATATTTT. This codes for CASSGQGAGGNTIYF. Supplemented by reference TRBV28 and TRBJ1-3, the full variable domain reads DVKVTQSSRYLVKRTGEKVFLECVQDMDHENMFWYRQDPGLGLRLIYFSYDVKMKEKGDIPEGYSVSREKKERFSLILESASTNQTSMYLCASSGQGAGGNTIYFGEGSWLTVV.